This T cell receptor beta chain emerged from a study of blood T cell repertoires in COVID-19 (dated by TCRdb to the early 2020s). As for the study more broadly: Collaborator samples came from the United States, Italy and Spain and covered acute and convalescent phases of COVID-19. The prospective study material was composed of cDNA or gDNA derived from T cells, B-cell-depleted T cells, or PBMCs. Subjects who had been exposed to COVID-19, were actively infected with it, or had recovered from it provided the deeply sampled blood TCRbeta repertoires that made up the dataset. A freely available public database, intended as a resource for researchers studying the immune response to SARS-CoV-2, is where the repertoires were released. The samples were drawn from two sources: the first 160 participants of the ongoing ImmuneRACE study, and approximately 1,300 subjects contributed by 6 global collaborators. A de-identified subject ID, COVID-19 status, age in years and sex were almost always included in the sample metadata. Where HLA class I and class II types were available, the types were taken from metadata supplied by the sample provider, not from assay-based typing. Paper-wide results and their limitations: Clinical and demographic metadata were provided uncurated, with the amount varying by source and participant.

At the junction V is shortened by 5 bases and J by 5 bases, with 13 bases in between. CDR1 and CDR2 are drawn from the germline V gene: SGHTA, FQGNSA. The CDR3 numbers 14 residues from cysteine through phenylalanine. CDR3 DNA only is kept here, 42 bases in frame from base 1. The table lists this clone with a count of one. It has no known antigen specificity. The sample holds no much larger clone one base away, and base qualities are not on file. Whole blood was collected in K2EDTA tubes by collaborating institutions according to the institutions' own protocols. Collaborator samples were shipped for TCRbeta analysis as frozen whole blood, isolated PBMCs, or DNA extracted from either sample type. TCRbeta CDR3 regions were amplified from genomic DNA using the immunoSEQ Assay, a bias-controlled multiplex PCR. As for the authors' bioinformatics: The number of nucleated cells in each sample was estimated from the amplification of reference gene primers within the assay. Sequence reads were collapsed and filtered to measure the absolute abundance of every unique TCRbeta CDR3 rearrangement. For each sample, productive Simpson clonality was calculated by taking the square root of Simpson's diversity index across productive rearrangements. The source is immuneACCESS, and TCRdb retained only in-frame sequences with V and J called. Part of the clones is not carried over; for the studies checked, unresolved V genes explain less than half of this, and the remainder is unexplained. V and J calls and clone size come straight from that table; D and trimming were deduced from the DNA. Across this sample there are about 31,000 clones, with over 80% seen only once. The top ten clones comprise 5% to 7% of the sample.

The rearranged segments are TRBV7-2 and TRBJ2-1, with a tentative D gene TRBD1 over 6 matching bases. This receptor was identified in a human donor in a cohort sampled during active COVID-19. The sequenced sample consisted of peripheral blood. In nucleotides, the sequence is TGTGCCAGCAGCCCGGACAGAGCAAACAATGAGCAGTTCTTC. Its protein is CASSPDRANNEQFF.